Shown below are 31 T cell receptor beta chains from a single sample sequenced in a study of cytomegalovirus exposure and HLA in healthy donors. Researchers ran the PCR with 60 Vbeta and 13 Jbeta primers. TCRdb keeps only in-frame clones here, not all; method: immunoSEQ multiplex PCR. Among approximately 100,000 clones, more than 60% were seen once, and the ten largest hold approximately 9.9%. The sequenced sample consisted of PBMCs. The receptors come from a man between 18 and 29 years old in good health and CMV-seropositive.

The chain combines TRBV5-1 with TRBJ1-1, with a weak D call TRBD1 (5 bases). V was clipped by 0 bases and J by 3 bases, with 15 bases between them. This CDR3 spans 16 amino acids. In germline, CDR1 is SGHRS, CDR2 YFSETQ. CDR3 sequence reads: CASSLGFGGLDTEAFF. The CDR3, as DNA: TGCGCCAGCAGCTTGGGGTTCGGGGGTCTGGACACTGAAGCTTTCTTT.

The V call is TRBV7-8, the J call TRBJ1-5; the match to TRBD1 covers 7 bases. The germline V gene has CDR1 SGHVS and CDR2 FQNEAQ. Trimming at V came to 1 base and at J to 5 bases, leaving 5 bases not matched to a gene. The CDR3 runs 15 residues. CDR3 in DNA: TGTGCCAGCAGCTTAGGGGGACAGCCCTATCAGCCCCAGCATTTT. It yields the protein CASSLGGQPYQPQHF.

The chain couples TRBV7-9 to TRBJ1-4, with a weak D call TRBD1 (6 bases). The V end lost 0 bases, the J end lost 8 bases, and 10 bases lay between the germline ends. Germline-derived CDR1 and CDR2 are SEHNR and FQNEAQ (reference sequence). This CDR3 has 14 residues. CDR3 nucleotides: TGTGCCAGCAGCTTAGCGGGGGCGGAGGAAAAACTGTTTTTT. It encodes CASSLAGAEEKLFF.

This clone has just a few counts. The V call is TRBV4-1, the J call TRBJ2-3, with a tentative D call TRBD2 (6 bases). V lost 4 bases and J 1 base, leaving 21 bases between the germline ends. The CDR3 extends over 18 amino acids. Germline assignment: CDR1 MGHRA and CDR2 YSYEKL. Here the CDR3 DNA reads TGCGCCAGCAGCCTTCGGGCGCGGCGGGGACCTGGCACAGATACGCAGTATTTT. Translated: CASSLRARRGPGTDTQYF.

The chain combines TRBV10-3 with TRBJ1-4, with D possibly TRBD1 on 5 matching bases. Germline-derived CDR1 and CDR2 are ENHRY and SYGVKD. The ends were cut back, 2 bases at V and 6 bases at J, with 13 bases in the middle. The CDR3 is made up of 15 amino acids. CDR3 in DNA: TGTGCCATCAGTGAGCCTAGGGGAGGTGATGAAAAACTGTTTTTT. It translates to CAISEPRGGDEKLFF.

V is TRBV2 and J is TRBJ1-1; D not certain. CDR1 is SNHLY, CDR2 FYNNEI, per germline. This CDR3 is built from 12 residues. V was clipped by 7 bases and J by 2 bases, with 8 bases between them. The CDR3 region is CASIDPNTEAFF. CDR3 nucleotides: TGTGCCAGCATAGATCCTAACACTGAAGCTTTCTTT.

Here the CDR3 reads CASTGLAGGLNNEQFF. CDR3 DNA sequence: TGTGCCAGCACCGGACTCGCGGGGGGTTTAAACAATGAGCAGTTCTTC. The chain is built from TRBV5-4 and TRBJ2-1; 8 nucleotides match TRBD2. Germline assignment: CDR1 SGHNT and CDR2 YYREEE (reference sequence). There are 16 residues in the CDR3. V shed 6 bases and J 5 bases; nucleotides not matched to a gene: 13.

This chain uses TRBV15 with TRBJ1-1; D call uncertain. This CDR3 is built from 13 residues. Trimming pared 1 base from V and 5 bases from J, leaving 8 bases between. Germline CDR1 reads LNHNV; CDR2 reads YYDKDF (reference sequence). The CDR3 reads CATSRVRGTEAFF. As DNA, the CDR3 is TGTGCCACCAGCAGAGTACGAGGGACTGAAGCTTTCTTT.

DNA for the CDR3: TGTGCCAGCAGAGTGACAGGGGGCTCCACCGGGGAGCTGTTTTTT. Residues: CASRVTGGSTGELFF. This rearrangement joins TRBV6-6 to TRBJ2-2; 10 bases agree with TRBD1. CDR3 length: 15 residues. Germline values: CDR1 MNHNY, CDR2 SVGAGI (reference sequence). With V trimmed by 6 bases and J by 4 bases, 5 bases remained unmatched.

This chain links TRBV7-2 with TRBJ2-7, with D possibly TRBD2 on 5 matching bases. CDR1 and CDR2 (germline): SGHTA, FQGNSA. This CDR3 spans 14 amino acids. V lost 10 bases and J lost 0, with 16 bases in between. The CDR3 sequence: CAKFPADSSYEQYF. The CDR3, as DNA: TGTGCCAAGTTTCCTGCGGACTCCTCCTACGAGCAGTACTTC.

The chain has TRBV9 and TRBJ2-3; TRBD2 might be the D (6 bases). This CDR3 region has 13 residues. Germline V gene sequence: CDR1 SGDLS, CDR2 YYNGEE. Trimming removed 3 bases at V and 5 bases at J, with 10 bases between. CDR3: CASSAGDLDTQYF. DNA for the CDR3: TGTGCCAGCAGCGCGGGGGACTTAGATACGCAGTATTTT.

The rearrangement uses TRBV7-9 and TRBJ2-3, with 7 bases fitting TRBD2. This CDR3 is built from 15 residues. CDR1 and CDR2 from the germline V gene are SEHNR and FQNEAQ (reference sequence). The V segment lost 1 base and the J segment 5 bases; nucleotides outside the gene matches: 6. Here the CDR3 DNA reads TGTGCCAGCAGCTTAGTAAGCGGGGCGAGAGATACGCAGTATTTT. Protein product: CASSLVSGARDTQYF.

This clone was seen a handful of times. The same CDR3 can be traced to other DNA sequences in this sample. This chain links TRBV27 with TRBJ1-1, with a weak D call TRBD1 (6 bases). The CDR3 consists of 14 residues. Germline assignment: CDR1 MNHEY and CDR2 SMNVEV (reference sequence). Trimming pared 3 bases from V and 1 base from J, leaving 9 bases between. CDR3 nucleotides: TGTGCCAGCAGTTTGGGGGGGGCGAACACTGAAGCTTTCTTT. It specifies CASSLGGANTEAFF.

DNA for the CDR3: TGTGCCAGCTCACCCCGGGAGTGGGCGGACAGGGGCTCCTATAATTCACCCCTCCACTTT. Amino acid sequence: CASSPREWADRGSYNSPLHF. The rearrangement links TRBV18 to TRBJ1-6, with 9 bases that match TRBD1. Germline values: CDR1 KGHSH, CDR2 LQKENI. V gave up 3 bases and J gave up 0 bases; unmatched junction bases: 12. The CDR3 loop spans 20 amino acids.

This clone was picked up one time. The chain joins TRBV28 to TRBJ2-5; 7 positions agree with TRBD1. Germline CDR1 MDHEN, CDR2 SYDVKM. The trim removed 5 bases at V and 3 bases at J, leaving 6 bases unmatched. This CDR3 region has 14 residues. In DNA form, the CDR3 reads TGTGCCAGCAGTCCAGGGACAGTGGAAGAGACCCAGTACTTC. Protein: CASSPGTVEETQYF. The full variable domain, completed using reference TRBV28 and TRBJ2-5, is DVKVTQSSRYLVKRTGEKVFLECVQDMDHENMFWYRQDPGLGLRLIYFSYDVKMKEKGDIPEGYSVSREKKERFSLILESASTNQTSMYLCASSPGTVEETQYFGPGTRLLVL.

The sample holds a few counts of this clone. V usage is TRBV5-1 and J usage is TRBJ2-1; D is uncertain. The CDR3 contains 14 residues. V was clipped by 0 bases and J by 3 bases, with 7 bases between them. Germline V lookup: CDR1 SGHRS, CDR2 YFSETQ. CDR3 protein: CASSLGPIYNEQFF. In DNA, the CDR3 is TGCGCCAGCAGCTTGGGGCCGATCTACAATGAGCAGTTCTTC.

The chain carries TRBV28 and TRBJ2-7; 9 bases agree with TRBD1. CDR1 is MDHEN, CDR2 SYDVKM, per germline. V was pared by 4 bases and J by 0 bases, with 7 bases of the junction left unmatched. The CDR3 contains 16 residues. CDR3 bases: TGTGCCAGCAGTTCCCTCGGACAGGGGATCTCCTACGAGCAGTACTTC. Its protein product is CASSSLGQGISYEQYF.

This clone was recorded only once. This chain links TRBV7-8 with TRBJ1-3; D not certain. Trimming took off 4 bases at V and 4 bases at J, with 14 bases between the two ends. This CDR3 contains 15 residues. The germline V gene has CDR1 SGHVS and CDR2 FQNEAQ. CDR3 coding DNA: TGTGCCAGCAGCTCCGGACCCGGGAGCGGAAACACCATATATTTT. It yields the protein CASSSGPGSGNTIYF.

The chain combines TRBV6-5 with TRBJ2-5; tentatively, D is TRBD2 (6 bases). Germline V CDR1 and CDR2: MNHEY, SVGAGI. Trimming removed 2 bases from V and 6 bases from J, with 10 bases in between. The length of the CDR3 is 13 residues. The CDR3 reads CASSYPAGKTQYF. The CDR3, as DNA: TGTGCCAGCAGTTACCCGGCGGGGAAGACCCAGTACTTC.

This clone was recorded a few times. CDR3 in amino acids: CAWSAGTASNQPQHF. The CDR3 coding sequence is TGTGCCTGGAGTGCTGGGACAGCAAGCAATCAGCCCCAGCATTTT. This chain joins TRBV30 and TRBJ1-5; the match to TRBD1 covers 7 bases. Germline V gene data show CDR1 as GTSNPN and CDR2 as SVGIG (reference sequence). The CDR3 contains 15 residues. The junction had 4 bases not matched to a gene; V was cut back by 1 base and J by 1 base.

The genes are TRBV5-1 and TRBJ2-1; 11 nucleotides align to TRBD2. The CDR3 loop spans 14 amino acids. The junction had 2 bases not matched to a gene; V was cut back by 2 bases and J by 7 bases. Germline lookup yields CDR1 SGHRS and CDR2 YFSETQ. CDR3 amino acids: CASSLLAGVNEQFF. The CDR3 coding sequence is TGCGCCAGCAGCTTACTAGCGGGGGTAAATGAGCAGTTCTTC.

The rearrangement joins TRBV7-2 to TRBJ2-3; 10 bases line up with TRBD2. Germline values: CDR1 SGHTA, CDR2 FQGNSA. This CDR3 has 15 amino acids. After removal of 6 bases from V and 3 bases from J, the junction contained 6 bases not matched to a gene. The CDR3 DNA reads as TGTGCCAGCAGTTTTAGCGGGGGGACAACAGATACGCAGTATTTT. It yields the protein CASSFSGGTTDTQYF.

V gene TRBV6-1 combines with J gene TRBJ1-1, with a possible D match to TRBD1 (6 bases). The V end lost 6 bases, the J end lost 0 bases, and 14 bases lay between the germline ends. The CDR3 spans 15 residues. CDR1 and CDR2 from the germline V gene are MNHNS and SASEGT. This chain's CDR3 is CASRDAGAMNTEAFF. The CDR3 DNA reads TGTGCCAGCAGAGACGCAGGGGCCATGAACACTGAAGCTTTCTTT.

V and J are TRBV29-1 and TRBJ2-5, with 7 bases matching TRBD2. V shed 7 bases and J 2 bases; nucleotides not matched to a gene: 4. There are 12 residues in the CDR3. CDR1 and CDR2 from the germline V gene are SQVTM and ANQGSEA. The CDR3 spells CSGDGGQETQYF. The CDR3 bases are TGCAGCGGAGACGGGGGGCAAGAGACCCAGTACTTC. Full variable domain (remainder filled in from reference TRBV29-1 and TRBJ2-5): SAVISQKPSRDICQRGTSLTIQCQVDSQVTMMFWYRQQPGQSLTLIATANQGSEATYESGFVIDKFPISRPNLTFSTLTVSNMSPEDSSIYLCSGDGGQETQYFGPGTRLLVL.

The rearrangement joins TRBV4-1 to TRBJ1-6; D is possibly TRBD1 (6 bases). V lost 2 bases and J 7 bases, leaving 12 bases between the germline ends. The germline gives CDR1 MGHRA, CDR2 YSYEKL. The CDR3 sequence is 15 residues long. For the CDR3, the DNA is TGCGCCAGCAGCCAACCGGGACAAACAAATTCACCCCTCCACTTT. The encoded protein is CASSQPGQTNSPLHF.

The CDR3, as DNA: TGTGCCAGCAGCTTCTACTTCCGGGACAGCTCCTACGAGCAGTACTTC. Translation: CASSFYFRDSSYEQYF. The J gene is TRBJ2-7, the V gene TRBV5-6, with TRBD1 identical over 7 bases. V lost 2 bases and J lost 0; bases outside the gene matches: 8. This CDR3 comprises 16 residues. The germline V gene encodes CDR1 SGHDT and CDR2 YYEEEE.

This clone was detected once. The chain employs TRBV11-2 and TRBJ2-3, with TRBD2 matching 9 bases. The ends lost 1 base at V and 2 bases at J; junction bases unmatched: 7. CDR1 and CDR2 from the germline V gene are SGHAT and FQNNGV. The CDR3 is made up of 17 amino acids. In DNA, the CDR3 is TGTGCCAGCAGCTTAGCTTTCCCTAGCGGGGACACAGATACGCAGTATTTT. Amino acid sequence: CASSLAFPSGDTDTQYF.

V is TRBV6-1 and J is TRBJ1-2, with TRBD1 identical over 9 bases. The CDR3 covers 13 residues. The V gene's germline CDR1 is MNHNS and CDR2 SASEGT. J lost 4 bases, V lost 6 bases, and 3 bases had no gene match. The CDR3 sequence: CASRPTGGYGYTF. The CDR3 region has the DNA TGTGCCAGCAGACCGACAGGGGGCTATGGCTACACCTTC.

The chain has TRBV9 and TRBJ1-1, with D possibly being TRBD1 (5 bases). With 0 bases removed from V and 3 bases from J, the gap between germline ends came to 24 bases. CDR1 and CDR2 (germline): SGDLS, YYNGEE. This CDR3 region has 19 residues. The CDR3 nucleotides read TGTGCCAGCAGCGTAGGTCTGGGTGTGGCAGGGCGCAGGGACACTGAAGCTTTCTTT. It yields the protein CASSVGLGVAGRRDTEAFF.

This chain uses TRBV9 with TRBJ1-1; D perhaps matches TRBD1 (5 bases). V lost 1 base, J lost 2 bases, and 15 bases lay in between. This CDR3 region has 16 residues. CDR1 and CDR2 from the germline V gene are SGDLS and YYNGEE. The CDR3 sequence: CASSVTPRQQNTEAFF. CDR3 DNA: TGTGCCAGCAGCGTAACCCCCCGACAGCAAAACACTGAAGCTTTCTTT.

V usage is TRBV7-2 and J usage is TRBJ2-7; 7 nucleotides agree with TRBD1. The CDR3 totals 15 residues. The J segment lost 6 bases and the V segment lost 3 bases, leaving 11 bases of the junction unmatched. Looked up from germline, CDR1 is SGHTA and CDR2 is FQGNSA. In DNA form, the CDR3 reads TGTGCCAGCAGCTTGCACACTAGGACAGGTTCCGAGCAGTACTTC. Encoded protein: CASSLHTRTGSEQYF.